Below are 27 T cell receptor beta chains sequenced from a single sample in a study of T-cell reconstitution after alpha-beta-depleted transplantation in children. Preparing the TCRbeta library involved the use of unique molecular identifiers. In TCRdb, the PCR reads were re-called with MiXCR into one record per CDR3 protein. The sample has some 590,000 distinct CDR3 sequences; roughly a tenth are singletons. The sequences come from PBMCs from the stem cell graft donor, collected from the stem cell graft. The receptors shown here come from a human donor who donated a stem cell graft to a child with acute myeloid leukemia.

In this sample, this clonotype turned up a few times. The V call is TRBV20-1, the J call TRBJ2-3; TRBD2 matches 11 bases. This CDR3 region has 16 residues. CDR1 DFQATT and CDR2 SNEGSKA come from the germline V gene (reference sequence). The ends lost 5 bases at V and 4 bases at J; junction bases unmatched: 11. CDR3 DNA: TGCAGTGCTCGCCCCCCCGGACTAGCGGGTTCAGATACGCAGTATTTT. Its translation is CSARPPGLAGSDTQYF.

This clonotype has at least ten counts. V gene TRBV7-9 combines with J gene TRBJ2-2; 9 bases line up with TRBD2. V lost 3 bases to trimming and J lost 5 bases; unmatched junction nucleotides: 4. The CDR3 has 15 amino acids. Germline CDR1 SEHNR, CDR2 FQNEAQ (reference sequence). The CDR3 nucleotides read TGTGCCAGCAGCTTGGGACTAGCCGTAACCGGGGAGCTGTTTTTT. Its translation: CASSLGLAVTGELFF. The entire variable domain, with the rest obtained from reference TRBV7-9 and TRBJ2-2, is as follows: DTGVSQNPRHKITKRGQNVTFRCDPISEHNRLYWYRQTLGQGPEFLTYFQNEAQLEKSRLLSDRFSAERPKGSFSTLEIQRTEQGDSAMYLCASSLGLAVTGELFFGEGSRLTVL.

This clonotype was recorded many times. The V call is TRBV12-3 or TRBV12-4, the J call TRBJ2-5, with 9 bases matching TRBD2. The junction had 9 bases not matched to a gene; V was cut back by 6 bases and J by 4 bases. The CDR3 is 15 amino acids. The CDR3 is CASSLAGRRGETQYF. DNA for the CDR3: TGTGCCAGCAGCCTAGCGGGACGAAGGGGAGAGACCCAGTACTTC.

This clonotype was detected only a few times. At one boundary the junction diverges from the germline segment, which might be a read error. This rearrangement joins TRBV20-1 to TRBJ2-1, with TRBD2 as a possible D gene (5 bases). The CDR3 is 12 residues long. In germline, CDR1 is DFQATT, CDR2 SNEGSKA (reference sequence). CDR3 sequence reads: CSSSRTYNEQFF. CDR3 nucleotide sequence: TGCAGTTCTAGCCGCACCTACAATGAGCAGTTCTTC.

The chain carries TRBV5-1 and TRBJ2-3; the D gene is possibly TRBD2 (6 bases). Trimming pared 4 bases from V and 4 bases from J, leaving 13 bases between. Germline values: CDR1 SGHRS, CDR2 YFSETQ. The CDR3 sequence is 14 residues long. The CDR3 bases are TGCGCCAGCAGCCCACCGGTAGCGGCAGATACGCAGTATTTT. This translates into CASSPPVAADTQYF. Supplemented by reference TRBV5-1 and TRBJ2-3, the full variable domain reads KAGVTQTPRYLIKTRGQQVTLSCSPISGHRSVSWYQQTPGQGLQFLFEYFSETQRNKGNFPGRFSGRQFSNSRSEMNVSTLELGDSALYLCASSPPVAADTQYFGPGTRLTVL.

The chain joins TRBV29-1 to TRBJ2-7; 8 bases agree with TRBD1. CDR3 size: 14 residues. CDR1 is SQVTM, CDR2 ANQGSEA, per germline. The V gene end was trimmed by 5 bases and the J gene end by 0 bases; junction bases not matched to a gene: 6. CDR3 region: CSVNTGGGSYEQYF. The CDR3 bases are TGCAGCGTTAATACAGGGGGAGGCTCCTACGAGCAGTACTTC.

V and J are TRBV10-3 and TRBJ2-3, with a tentative D call TRBD2 (5 bases). Trimming left V 7 bases short and J 2 bases short, with 10 bases between. Germline V gene sequence: CDR1 ENHRY, CDR2 SYGVKD. CDR3 length equals 13 residues. DNA of the CDR3: TGTGCCATCAATGCCGGGATCACAGATACGCAGTATTTT. It codes for CAINAGITDTQYF.

This clonotype has only a few counts. This rearrangement joins TRBV29-1 to TRBJ1-4; D unresolved. This CDR3 comprises 12 residues. Germline V gene sequence: CDR1 SQVTM, CDR2 ANQGSEA. V dropped 1 base and J dropped 6 bases, with 6 bases sitting between them. Here the CDR3 reads CSVEVPYEKLFF. The CDR3 region has the DNA TGCAGCGTTGAAGTCCCCTATGAAAAACTGTTTTTT.

As regards this clonotype: At one end the junction does not follow the germline gene, possibly because of a read error. The chain is built from TRBV6-2 or TRBV6-3 and TRBJ2-5, with a weak D call TRBD2 (5 bases). CDR1 is MNHEY, CDR2 SVGEGT, per germline. CDR3 length: 11 residues. Written as DNA, the CDR3 is TGTGCCAGCAGCGAGGGTGAGACCCAGCACTTC. It yields the protein CASSEGETQHF.

The chain uses TRBV5-1 and TRBJ1-1; a possible D gene is TRBD1 (6 bases). From germline, CDR1 is SGHRS and CDR2 YFSETQ. The CDR3 totals 15 residues. Trimming removed 0 bases at V and 4 bases at J, with 13 bases between. The CDR3 region has the DNA TGCGCCAGCAGCTTGGATATGACAGGTATCACTGAAGCTTTCTTT. This gives the protein CASSLDMTGITEAFF.

This clonotype occurred a few times. This rearrangement joins TRBV4-3 to TRBJ2-3; 9 bases match TRBD1. The CDR3 sequence is 14 residues long. Germline-derived CDR1 and CDR2 are LGHNA and YSLEER. The V segment lost 4 bases and the J segment 4 bases; nucleotides outside the gene matches: 3. CDR3 coding DNA: TGCGCCAGCAGCCCTACAGGGGGCGCAGATACGCAGTATTTT. This encodes CASSPTGGADTQYF.

The gene calls are TRBV27 and TRBJ2-1; no definite D call. V gave up 5 bases and J gave up 5 bases, with 16 bases separating them. The CDR3 has 15 residues. The germline V gene has CDR1 MNHEY and CDR2 SMNVEV (reference sequence). The CDR3, as DNA: TGTGCCAGCAGTCCCCTCCGAACCGGTAACAATGAGCAGTTCTTC. Protein: CASSPLRTGNNEQFF.

This clonotype came up many times. The V call is TRBV12-3 or TRBV12-4, the J call TRBJ2-1, with 8 positions matching TRBD2. This CDR3 is built from 16 residues. Trimming removed 8 bases from V and 2 bases from J; junction bases left unmatched: 11. Here the CDR3 DNA reads TGTGCCAGCCATCACGCGGGAGGCCCAACCTACAATGAGCAGTTCTTC. Its protein product is CASHHAGGPTYNEQFF.

The rearrangement uses TRBV18 and TRBJ1-4; D is uncertain. V lost 4 bases and J 0 bases, leaving 12 bases between the germline ends. The CDR3 is 16 residues long. The germline gives CDR1 KGHSH, CDR2 LQKENI. CDR3 sequence reads: CASSRGTVATNEKLFF. The DNA for the CDR3 is TGTGCCAGCTCACGGGGTACAGTTGCAACTAATGAAAAACTGTTTTTT.

This rearrangement joins TRBV12-3 or TRBV12-4 to TRBJ2-2, with 8 bases aligning to TRBD1. Losses at the gene ends were 7 bases for V and 3 bases for J; bases not matched to a gene: 7. The CDR3 consists of 15 residues. CDR3 sequence: CASTFPDRDTGELFF. Here the CDR3 DNA reads TGTGCCAGCACCTTCCCGGACAGGGACACCGGGGAGCTGTTTTTT.

This clonotype was found a few times. The chain links TRBV14 to TRBJ2-1; perhaps TRBD2 as D (6 bases). The CDR3 sequence is 19 residues long. CDR1 is SGHDN, CDR2 FVKESK, per germline. The V and J ends lost 1 base and 0 bases respectively, with 19 bases between them. As DNA, the CDR3 is TGTGCCAGCAGCCAAGGCCCTAGCGCCGGAAGGAGCTCCTACAATGAGCAGTTCTTC. Translation gives CASSQGPSAGRSSYNEQFF.

In its sample, this clonotype was seen many times. V and J are TRBV11-1 and TRBJ2-1, with TRBD1 identical over 7 bases. Germline V gene data show CDR1 as SGHAT and CDR2 as FQDESV (reference sequence). There are 12 residues in the CDR3. With V trimmed by 5 bases and J by 15 bases, 10 bases remained unmatched. The DNA for the CDR3 is TGTGCCAGCAGCCCGGAAGACAGGGATAGGTTCTTC. Its translation: CASSPEDRDRFF.

This clonotype was detected only a few times. The gene calls are TRBV7-2 and TRBJ2-7, with D uncertain. Looked up from germline, CDR1 is SGHTA and CDR2 is FQGNSA. V was cut by 1 base and J by 3 bases, with 7 bases left in between. The CDR3 runs to 13 residues. The DNA of the CDR3 is TGTGCCAGCAGCTTAGAACGGTACTACGAGCAGTACTTC. This sequence encodes CASSLERYYEQYF. The full variable domain, rest sourced from reference TRBV7-2 and TRBJ2-7, is GAGVSQSPSNKVTEKGKDVELRCDPISGHTALYWYRQSLGQGLEFLIYFQGNSAPDKSGLPSDRFSAERTGGSVSTLTIQRTQQEDSAVYLCASSLERYYEQYFGPGTRLTVT.

This chain connects TRBV18 to TRBJ2-2, with D perhaps matching TRBD1 or TRBD2 (5 bases each). CDR3 size: 13 residues. Trimming removed 5 bases at V and 4 bases at J, with 8 bases between. In germline, CDR1 is KGHSH, CDR2 LQKENI. DNA for the CDR3: TGTGCCAGCTCAGGGGACCTCACCGGGGAGCTGTTTTTT. Amino acid sequence: CASSGDLTGELFF.

This clonotype appeared a few times. The chain joins TRBV27 to TRBJ2-2; possibly TRBD2 for D (5 bases). The CDR3 length is 13 residues. Trimming cost V 9 bases and J 4 bases, with 12 bases left between them. Germline V gene lookup returns CDR1 MNHEY and CDR2 SMNVEV (reference sequence). CDR3 amino acids: CARGVRGTGELFF. DNA of the CDR3: TGTGCCAGGGGTGTTCGGGGCACCGGGGAGCTGTTTTTT.

The gene calls are TRBV12-3 or TRBV12-4 and TRBJ1-1; D call uncertain. The CDR3 covers 13 residues. The ends were cut back, 5 bases at V and 4 bases at J, with 11 bases in the middle. The CDR3: CASSPRQTTEAFF. For the CDR3, the DNA is TGTGCCAGCAGTCCGAGGCAGACCACTGAAGCTTTCTTT.

V is TRBV18 and J is TRBJ2-7; maybe TRBD2 (6 bases). Per germline, CDR1 KGHSH and CDR2 LQKENI. This CDR3 contains 15 residues. V was cut by 4 bases and J by 3 bases, with 16 bases left in between. CDR3 nucleotides: TGTGCCAGCTCACAAGGGTCACTGGGGGGCTACGAGCAGTACTTC. Amino acids: CASSQGSLGGYEQYF.

The chain carries TRBV20-1 and TRBJ1-2; a weak D match, TRBD1 (5 bases). The CDR3 is made up of 13 amino acids. Looked up from germline, CDR1 is DFQATT and CDR2 is SNEGSKA (reference sequence). V was trimmed by 0 bases and J by 6 bases, leaving 11 bases between them. The DNA of the CDR3 is TGCAGTGCTAGAGATGGGGGGAGGAATGGCTACACCTTC. This sequence encodes CSARDGGRNGYTF.

The chain recombines TRBV20-1 with TRBJ1-1; possible D gene TRBD1, 5 bases. Trimming cost V 6 bases and J 5 bases, with 7 bases left between them. The CDR3 covers 10 residues. Germline loops: CDR1 DFQATT, CDR2 SNEGSKA (reference sequence). CDR3 bases: TGCAGTGCGGGGCTAACTGAAGCTTTCTTT. It yields the protein CSAGLTEAFF.

The CDR3: CSVPGGGGDTQYF. CDR3 sequence (DNA): TGCAGCGTCCCAGGGGGCGGAGGAGATACGCAGTATTTT. The chain recombines TRBV29-1 with TRBJ2-3; 8 bases map to TRBD1. Germline V gives CDR1 SQVTM, CDR2 ANQGSEA. The CDR3 length is 13 residues. V shed 6 bases, J shed 5 bases, and the junction held 7 bases outside the gene matches.

The gene calls are TRBV6-2 or TRBV6-3 and TRBJ2-7, with a tentative D call TRBD2 (5 bases). Per the germline V gene, CDR1 is MNHEY and CDR2 is SVGEGT. V lost 5 bases and J lost 5, with 16 bases in between. The CDR3 totals 14 residues. CDR3: CASSPLREGNEQYF. DNA for the CDR3: TGTGCCAGCAGTCCCCTGAGGGAAGGAAACGAGCAGTACTTC.

The chain uses TRBV5-5 and TRBJ1-1; a weak D match, TRBD1 (6 bases). CDR1 and CDR2 (germline): SGHKS, YYEKEE (reference sequence). Trimming took 3 bases from V and 4 from J, leaving 22 bases between them. This CDR3 region has 17 residues. The CDR3 is CASSSRRGGFVGTEAFF. The CDR3 coding sequence is TGTGCCAGCAGCTCACGCAGGGGAGGCTTTGTCGGCACTGAAGCTTTCTTT.